These 4 T cell receptor beta chains came from one sample sequenced in a study of regulatory T cells (dated 2018 in TCRdb). Library preparation employed the immunoSEQ multiplex PCR assay. The multiplex PCR relied on 52 forward TRBV primers and 13 reverse TRBJ primers, and amplification bias was corrected through assay-based and computational methods. What TCRdb holds here is the immuneACCESS table cut down to in-frame rearrangements. Part of the clones is not present; checked against another copy, under half of the missing clones reflect an unresolved V gene, and the others are unexplained. The sample profile shows about 15,000 clones; approximately 92% of them were found once. Roughly 32% of the sample is taken by the ten largest. Specimen: CD8+ T cells sorted from blood. The receptors were gathered from a young adult with CD3G deficiency.

The gene calls are TRBV25-1 and TRBJ1-1, with 9 bases fitting TRBD1. Germline CDR1 is MGHDK and CDR2 is SYGVNS. This CDR3 has 15 residues. The V segment lost 4 bases and the J segment 5 bases; nucleotides outside the gene matches: 8. CDR3 sequence reads: CASSVSSTGGTEAFF. CDR3 nucleotide sequence: TGTGCCAGCAGTGTCTCTTCGACAGGGGGAACTGAAGCTTTCTTT.

The genes are TRBV28 and TRBJ2-3, with 10 positions matching TRBD2. Trimming at V came to 4 bases and at J to 1 base, leaving 2 bases not matched to a gene. The CDR3 loop spans 15 amino acids. Germline values: CDR1 MDHEN, CDR2 SYDVKM. The CDR3, as DNA: TGTGCCAGCAGTTCCGGGACTAGCGGCACAGATACGCAGTATTTT. Its protein product is CASSSGTSGTDTQYF.

Comment on this clone: The junction departs from the called germline gene at one end, perhaps through a read error. The V call is TRBV4-1, the J call TRBJ2-7, with D hard to call. Per the germline V gene, CDR1 is MGHRA and CDR2 is YSYEKL. The CDR3 sequence is 13 residues long. In DNA, the CDR3 is TGTGCCAGCAGCCGCGTGAGGTCCTACGAGCAGTACTTC. Translation gives CASSRVRSYEQYF.

The chain is built from TRBV7-2 and TRBJ1-1, with 8 bases identical to TRBD1. The V segment lost 4 bases and the J segment 7 bases; nucleotides outside the gene matches: 2. This CDR3 is built from 12 residues. Germline-derived CDR1 and CDR2 are SGHTA and FQGNSA. CDR3 in amino acids: CASSWGQVEAFF. DNA of the CDR3: TGTGCCAGCAGCTGGGGACAGGTTGAAGCTTTCTTT.